Shown below are 14 T cell receptor beta chains from a single sample sequenced in a study of blood T cells in healthy people across ages. A sample-barcoded 5' primer and a J-beta primer mix were used in a second PCR of roughly 7 to 11 cycles. TCRdb itself ran the 5' RACE reads through MiXCR, one entry per CDR3 protein. The table lists under 2,000,000 distinct CDR3 sequences, around 48% of them singletons. The sequencing sample was made of blood. The receptors were gathered from a woman aged 40 to 55 in good health.

The chain links TRBV3-1 to TRBJ2-2; D perhaps matches TRBD1 (6 bases). Trimming took off 6 bases at V and 6 bases at J, with 8 bases between the two ends. Germline V gene lookup returns CDR1 LGHDT and CDR2 YNNKEL (reference sequence). The CDR3 is 12 residues long. The CDR3 here is CASRQGPGELFF. DNA of the CDR3: TGTGCCAGCAGACAGGGTCCCGGGGAGCTGTTTTTT.

V and J are TRBV6-1 and TRBJ2-7; D might be TRBD2 (5 bases). The CDR3 runs 15 residues. V shed 9 bases and J shed 0 bases, with 18 bases lying between them. Germline assignment: CDR1 MNHNS and CDR2 SASEGT. This CDR3 reads CARQTTWRSSYEQYF. In DNA, the CDR3 is TGTGCCAGACAAACCACTTGGAGGAGCTCCTACGAGCAGTACTTC.

This clonotype was seen a few times. The chain uses TRBV4-1 and TRBJ2-1; 9 bases are shared with TRBD2. The length of the CDR3 is 16 residues. Looked up from germline, CDR1 is MGHRA and CDR2 is YSYEKL. V dropped 1 base and J dropped 6; count of bases not matched to a gene: 7. The CDR3 loop reads CASSQAAGGVTNEQFF. For the CDR3, the DNA is TGCGCCAGCAGCCAAGCCGCGGGGGGGGTGACCAATGAGCAGTTCTTC.

J is TRBJ1-2 and V is TRBV7-8; 7 bases are a match to TRBD1. CDR1 SGHVS and CDR2 FQNEAQ come from the germline V gene. This CDR3 contains 15 residues. V was clipped by 1 base and J by 5 bases; unmatched bases: 7. The CDR3 DNA reads as TGTGCCAGCAGCTTAGTGACAGGGCAGGGATATGGCTACACCTTC. It yields the protein CASSLVTGQGYGYTF.

This clonotype has more than one count but fewer than ten. The V gene is TRBV10-3, the J gene TRBJ2-4; a possible D gene is TRBD1 (5 bases). CDR1 is ENHRY, CDR2 SYGVKD, per germline. Trimming removed 2 bases from V and 9 bases from J, with 8 bases in between. The CDR3 contains 12 residues. In DNA form, the CDR3 reads TGTGCCATCAGTGAGGGGGCAGGCATTCAGTACTTC. It translates to CAISEGAGIQYF.

This chain uses TRBV11-1 with TRBJ1-2, with 12 bases lining up with TRBD1. J was trimmed by 8 bases and V by 5 bases; bases with no gene match: 9. Germline V gene data show CDR1 as SGHAT and CDR2 as FQDESV (reference sequence). CDR3 length equals 15 residues. The DNA for the CDR3 is TGTGCCAGCAGCCCCGAGGGACAGGGGGCGCCCGGCTACACCTTC. Amino acids: CASSPEGQGAPGYTF. The whole variable domain, remainder taken from reference TRBV11-1 and TRBJ1-2, is EAEVAQSPRYKITEKSQAVAFWCDPISGHATLYWYRQILGQGPELLVQFQDESVVDDSQLPKDRFSAERLKGVDSTLKIQPAELGDSAMYLCASSPEGQGAPGYTFGSGTRLTVV.

This clonotype was counted only a few times. The rearrangement joins TRBV20-1 to TRBJ1-2; D uncertain. The germline V gene encodes CDR1 DFQATT and CDR2 SNEGSKA (reference sequence). CDR3 length: 11 residues. Trimming took off 6 bases at V and 2 bases at J, with 7 bases between the two ends. The CDR3 coding sequence is TGCAGTGCGTCCTGGAACTATGGCTACACCTTC. Protein sequence: CSASWNYGYTF.

This clonotype was seen only a few times. V gene TRBV28 combines with J gene TRBJ2-1; 11 bases align to TRBD2. Germline V gives CDR1 MDHEN, CDR2 SYDVKM. V was pared by 10 bases and J by 6 bases, with 5 bases of the junction left unmatched. The CDR3 runs to 13 residues. The DNA of the CDR3 is TGTGCCATAGCGGGGGGGCCTATCAATGAGCAGTTCTTC. This sequence encodes CAIAGGPINEQFF.

This clonotype was seen a few times. The chain uses TRBV4-1 and TRBJ2-1, with 7 bases fitting TRBD2. The trim removed 0 bases at V and 9 bases at J, leaving 2 bases unmatched. The CDR3 totals 13 residues. Germline lookup yields CDR1 MGHRA and CDR2 YSYEKL. The CDR3: CASSQDGGGEQFF. CDR3 DNA: TGCGCCAGCAGCCAAGATGGGGGGGGTGAGCAGTTCTTC.

This rearrangement joins TRBV6-6 to TRBJ2-1; 9 nucleotides agree with TRBD2. V dropped 2 bases and J dropped 6; count of bases not matched to a gene: 5. The CDR3 is 15 residues long. Germline V gives CDR1 MNHNY, CDR2 SVGAGI (reference sequence). CDR3 nucleotides: TGTGCCAGCAGTTACATGGCGGGGGGGTCCAATGAGCAGTTCTTC. It yields the protein CASSYMAGGSNEQFF.

This clonotype turned up a few times. The rearrangement links TRBV6-5 to TRBJ1-2; the match to TRBD1 covers 11 bases. Germline CDR1 MNHEY, CDR2 SVGAGI. V lost 5 bases to trimming and J lost 4 bases; unmatched junction nucleotides: 6. This CDR3 is built from 15 residues. The CDR3 DNA sequence: TGTGCCAGCAGTCCAGGACAGGGGGCACTCTATGGCTACACCTTC. Encoded protein: CASSPGQGALYGYTF.

This clonotype came up a few times. CDR3 nucleotides: TGTGCCAGCAGCCGGAGGGGAGAGGGGGCGGACAGCTACGAGCAGTACTTC. As protein: CASSRRGEGADSYEQYF. The rearrangement joins TRBV5-6 to TRBJ2-7, with D maybe TRBD1 (7 bases). The CDR3 spans 17 residues. CDR1 is SGHDT and CDR2 is YYEEEE in the germline V gene. V was cut by 4 bases and J by 3 bases, with 23 bases left in between.

This chain connects TRBV7-2 to TRBJ2-7; TRBD1 matches 7 bases. Per germline, CDR1 SGHTA and CDR2 FQGNSA. The CDR3 spans 15 residues. The V gene end was trimmed by 4 bases and the J gene end by 0 bases; junction bases not matched to a gene: 6. CDR3 DNA sequence: TGTGCCAGCAGCTCCTTGACAGGGAGCTCCTACGAGCAGTACTTC. Translating it yields CASSSLTGSSYEQYF.

In its sample, this clonotype was seen a few times. The chain carries TRBV5-1 and TRBJ2-3; the D gene could be TRBD1 or TRBD2 (5 bases each). Trimming stripped 6 bases from V and 0 bases from J, with 26 bases between. The CDR3 has 19 amino acids. The germline V gene encodes CDR1 SGHRS and CDR2 YFSETQ. Here the CDR3 reads CASTQHRLGEPASTDTQYF. DNA for the CDR3: TGCGCCAGCACCCAACACCGATTAGGGGAGCCAGCTAGCACAGATACGCAGTATTTT.